A single sample gave rise to the 27 T cell receptor beta chains below, sequenced in a study of a mutant IDH1 vaccine in newly diagnosed glioma. Clones were sequenced by immunoSEQ multiplex PCR, and TCRdb holds only the in-frame ones, with some missing. The sample has almost 30,000 clones, about nine tenths seen once; the top ten hold 3% to 4%. The time point is: week 5, during vaccination. Doses of 300 ug of mutant IDH1 20-mer peptide were given with topical imiquimod. These TCRs' antigens remain unknown. The input for sequencing was peripheral blood mononuclear cells (PBMCs), taken from a glioma patient whose treatment included an IDH1 peptide vaccine. The receptor source for this set is a middle-aged woman with glioma. Some clones in this sample may be carry-over from other donors' samples.

The V and J genes are TRBV9 and TRBJ2-1; D might be TRBD2 (6 bases). CDR1 is SGDLS, CDR2 YYNGEE, per germline. V lost 1 base, J lost 9 bases, and 14 bases lay in between. The CDR3 length is 14 residues. This chain's CDR3 is CASSVWSGDGEQFF. The CDR3 region has the DNA TGTGCCAGCAGCGTATGGTCGGGAGACGGTGAGCAGTTCTTC. Supplemented by reference TRBV9 and TRBJ2-1, the full variable domain reads DSGVTQTPKHLITATGQRVTLRCSPRSGDLSVYWYQQSLDQGLQFLIQYYNGEERAKGNILERFSAQQFPDLHSELNLSSLELGDSALYFCASSVWSGDGEQFFGPGTRLTVL.

The CDR3 reads CSVEAGSNQPQHF. CDR3 nucleotide sequence: TGCAGCGTTGAAGCAGGTAGCAATCAGCCCCAGCATTTT. The chain joins TRBV29-1 to TRBJ1-5; D remains ambiguous. Germline V gene lookup returns CDR1 SQVTM and CDR2 ANQGSEA. This CDR3 contains 13 residues. V lost 1 base to trimming and J lost 0 bases, with 4 bases between them.

This chain links TRBV5-5 with TRBJ2-7, with no clear D. There are 15 residues in the CDR3. Germline CDR1 SGHKS, CDR2 YYEKEE (reference sequence). The V end was cut by 3 bases, the J end by 4 bases, with 17 bases between. The CDR3 reads CASSYIEVQIYEQYF. In DNA form, the CDR3 reads TGTGCCAGCAGCTACATTGAGGTCCAGATATACGAGCAGTACTTC.

The chain is built from TRBV5-1 and TRBJ1-1; D unresolved. Germline CDR1 SGHRS, CDR2 YFSETQ. V lost 3 bases, J lost 7 bases, and 16 bases lay in between. The CDR3 is 14 amino acids. The CDR3 loop is CASSSSGRKREAFF. The CDR3 DNA sequence: TGCGCCAGCAGCTCGAGCGGACGGAAGCGTGAAGCTTTCTTT.

V gene TRBV5-6 combines with J gene TRBJ2-3; unclear D gene. The CDR3 spans 12 residues. Germline V gene sequence: CDR1 SGHDT, CDR2 YYEEEE. The ends were cut back, 4 bases at V and 6 bases at J, with 9 bases in the middle. CDR3 nucleotide sequence: TGTGCCAGCAGCAAGGCCCTCGATACGCAGTATTTT. Protein: CASSKALDTQYF.

This chain joins TRBV10-1 and TRBJ2-3; TRBD1 matches 11 bases. The CDR3 is 13 residues long. Germline V gives CDR1 WNHNN, CDR2 SYGVQD (reference sequence). V was clipped by 9 bases and J by 4 bases; unmatched bases: 3. Written as DNA, the CDR3 is TGCGCCAGTCTGGACAGGGGGCCAGATACGCAGTATTTT. This codes for CASLDRGPDTQYF.

This chain links TRBV27 with TRBJ2-3; 8 bases are a match to TRBD1. Germline lookup yields CDR1 MNHEY and CDR2 SMNVEV (reference sequence). The CDR3 is made up of 14 amino acids. V shed 7 bases and J 5 bases; nucleotides not matched to a gene: 8. CDR3 residues: CASTTDRDVDTQYF. The CDR3 DNA sequence: TGTGCCAGCACTACGGACAGGGATGTAGATACGCAGTATTTT.

The rearrangement links TRBV7-9 to TRBJ1-1, with D perhaps TRBD1 (5 bases). Between the trimmed V and J ends, which lost 3 bases and 6 bases, there was a span of 14 bases. The CDR3 has 14 amino acids. Germline V gene data show CDR1 as SEHNR and CDR2 as FQNEAQ (reference sequence). CDR3 residues: CASSFEGWVAEAFF. The CDR3 nucleotides read TGTGCCAGCAGCTTTGAGGGGTGGGTAGCTGAAGCTTTCTTT.

The chain links TRBV5-1 to TRBJ2-7; TRBD2 matches at 10 bases. CDR3 size: 16 residues. Germline V gene lookup returns CDR1 SGHRS and CDR2 YFSETQ. V trimming: 0 bases; J trimming: 5 bases; junction bases outside the gene matches: 8. For the CDR3, the DNA is TGCGCCAGCAGCTTGGCCCCACTAGCGGGGAACAACGAGCAGTACTTC. It yields the protein CASSLAPLAGNNEQYF. Full variable domain (missing parts from reference TRBV5-1 and TRBJ2-7): KAGVTQTPRYLIKTRGQQVTLSCSPISGHRSVSWYQQTPGQGLQFLFEYFSETQRNKGNFPGRFSGRQFSNSRSEMNVSTLELGDSALYLCASSLAPLAGNNEQYFGPGTRLTVT.

This clone was recorded a few times. The rearrangement links TRBV7-6 to TRBJ2-5; 9 bases line up with TRBD1. The DNA end is more similar to TRBJ2-7, so the J call may be wrong. CDR1 SGHVS and CDR2 FNYEAQ come from the germline V gene. The CDR3 totals 14 residues. The DNA for the CDR3 is TGTGCCAGCAGCCAGGGACAGGGCGGCAACGAGCAGTACTTC. Its protein is CASSQGQGGNEQYF.

This clone was observed a handful of times. J is TRBJ2-1 and V is TRBV28; 12 nucleotides line up with TRBD1. From germline, CDR1 is MDHEN and CDR2 SYDVKM. The CDR3 consists of 17 residues. V was clipped by 4 bases and J by 8 bases; unmatched bases: 12. CDR3 residues: CASSSNPGQGANDEQFF. The CDR3 DNA reads as TGTGCCAGCAGTTCGAACCCGGGACAGGGGGCGAATGATGAGCAGTTCTTC.

The chain couples TRBV4-3 to TRBJ2-1; TRBD1 aligns across 8 bases. The CDR3 has 14 residues. Germline V gives CDR1 LGHNA, CDR2 YSLEER. Unmatched junction bases numbered 5, after V lost 2 bases and J lost 8 bases. The CDR3 region has the DNA TGCGCCAGCAGCCAATTCCAGGGGGCCGATGAGCAGTTCTTC. As protein: CASSQFQGADEQFF.

This clone was counted once. This rearrangement joins TRBV5-6 to TRBJ2-5, with D hard to call. This CDR3 region has 11 residues. V gave up 3 bases and J gave up 5 bases, with 5 bases separating them. The germline V gene encodes CDR1 SGHDT and CDR2 YYEEEE. CDR3 coding DNA: TGTGCCAGCAGCTCGAGGGAGACCCAGTACTTC. Translation gives CASSSRETQYF.

This chain's CDR3 is CASSVDSFGSYNEQFF. CDR3 coding DNA: TGTGCCAGCAGCGTAGATTCCTTTGGTTCCTACAATGAGCAGTTCTTC. V and J are TRBV9 and TRBJ2-1; D unresolved. The germline V gene encodes CDR1 SGDLS and CDR2 YYNGEE. V was clipped by 0 bases and J by 1 base, with 11 bases between them. The CDR3 is 16 residues long.

V is TRBV5-4 and J is TRBJ2-7, with 13 bases matching TRBD2. The CDR3 consists of 17 residues. Germline CDR1 is SGHNT and CDR2 is YYREEE (reference sequence). J lost 2 bases, V lost 2 bases, and 7 bases had no gene match. Here the CDR3 reads CASSFGTSGEIAYEQYF. DNA for the CDR3: TGTGCCAGCAGCTTCGGGACTAGCGGGGAAATAGCCTACGAGCAGTACTTC.

V usage is TRBV14 and J usage is TRBJ2-1, with a possible D match to TRBD1 (5 bases). Germline CDR1 is SGHDN and CDR2 is FVKESK. The CDR3 totals 14 residues. Deletions cut 4 bases from V and 6 bases from J, with 13 bases between. The CDR3, as DNA: TGTGCCAGCAGCCTCTATGGGCAGGGCAATGAGCAGTTCTTC. Residues: CASSLYGQGNEQFF.

The rearrangement links TRBV4-3 to TRBJ2-5, with 8 nucleotides matching TRBD1. The V segment lost 0 bases and the J segment 11 bases; nucleotides outside the gene matches: 14. CDR3 length equals 16 residues. Per germline, CDR1 LGHNA and CDR2 YSLEER. In nucleotides, the CDR3 is TGCGCCAGCAGCCAAGATGGGGGGCAGGGGGCGGTAGAGCAGTACTTC. It specifies CASSQDGGQGAVEQYF.

This rearrangement joins TRBV15 to TRBJ1-2, with TRBD1 matching 9 bases. V dropped 0 bases and J dropped 8; count of bases not matched to a gene: 7. The V gene's germline CDR1 is LNHNV and CDR2 YYDKDF (reference sequence). There are 15 residues in the CDR3. CDR3 nucleotide sequence: TGTGCCACCAGCAGAGACCTACAGGGGGCGAGAGGCTACACCTTC. Translated, it gives CATSRDLQGARGYTF.

The chain couples TRBV25-1 to TRBJ1-2, with D uncertain. V lost 8 bases, J lost 8 bases, and 18 bases lay in between. Per the germline V gene, CDR1 is MGHDK and CDR2 is SYGVNS. This CDR3 spans 13 amino acids. The CDR3 region has the DNA TGTGCCAGCTCCGAATATTCCTTCGAGGGCTACACCTTC. Its translation is CASSEYSFEGYTF.

This sequence joins TRBV4-3 and TRBJ2-5; D unclear. With the DNA end fitting TRBJ2-7 better, the J assignment may be wrong. CDR1 is LGHNA, CDR2 YSLEER, per germline. The CDR3 sequence is 14 residues long. CDR3 nucleotide sequence: TGCGCCAGCAGCCAAGGGCCCGGGTACTACGAGCAGTACTTC. Its translation is CASSQGPGYYEQYF.

The rearrangement links TRBV7-2 to TRBJ2-2; D gene uncertain. Germline CDR1 reads SGHTA; CDR2 reads FQGNSA. CDR3 size: 16 residues. Between the trimmed V and J ends, which lost 7 bases and 0 bases, there was a span of 15 bases. The CDR3 DNA follows: TGTGCCAGCACCCCTCTGGGCTTCGCGAACACCGGGGAGCTGTTTTTT. It translates to CASTPLGFANTGELFF.

This clone came up a few times. At one end, the junction sequence differs from germline, possibly due to a read error. V is TRBV28 and J is TRBJ1-1; the D is unclear. Looked up from germline, CDR1 is MDHEN and CDR2 is SYDVKM. The CDR3 is made up of 12 amino acids. The CDR3 loop is CASSFGNSEAFF. The DNA for the CDR3 is TGTGCCAGCAGTTTCGGAAACAGTGAAGCTTTCTTT.

The chain carries TRBV28 and TRBJ1-2; 9 bases fit TRBD1. The CDR3 has 18 residues. Germline CDR1 MDHEN, CDR2 SYDVKM. Germline trimming cut 2 bases from V and 7 bases from J; bases unmatched to any gene: 17. The CDR3 sequence: CASSLRWDRAPRGAGYTF. CDR3 nucleotide sequence: TGTGCCAGCAGTTTAAGGTGGGACAGGGCCCCTAGAGGGGCTGGCTACACCTTC.

The gene calls are TRBV9 and TRBJ1-6; perhaps TRBD1 as D (5 bases). V was trimmed by 5 bases and J by 7 bases, leaving 13 bases between them. CDR3 length: 14 amino acids. CDR1 and CDR2 (germline): SGDLS, YYNGEE. The CDR3 spells CASSARVVNSPLHF. The DNA of the CDR3 is TGTGCCAGCAGTGCCAGGGTCGTCAATTCACCCCTCCACTTT.

This clone occurred once. The DNA is omitted, as the CDR3 cannot be located on it reliably, and the CDR3 follows TCRdb's listing. The chain recombines TRBV11-2 with TRBJ2-3; the D call of TRBD2 is as the table states it, not checked on the DNA. The CDR3 length is 13 residues, termini included. Looked up from germline, CDR1 is SGHAT and CDR2 is FQNNGV. This chain's CDR3 is CASSLGVAGGNDF.

Only one count was recorded for this clone. The CDR3 sequence is CASSLASGGLGEAFF. The CDR3 nucleotides read TGTGCCAGCAGCTTGGCGTCAGGGGGATTAGGGGAAGCTTTCTTT. The V gene is TRBV5-5, the J gene TRBJ1-1; 7 bases agree with TRBD1. The CDR3 is 15 amino acids. After removal of 0 bases from V and 8 bases from J, the junction contained 10 bases not matched to a gene. CDR1 and CDR2 (germline): SGHKS, YYEKEE (reference sequence).

In this sample, this clone turned up once. The rearrangement links TRBV7-2 to TRBJ2-2, with D unresolved. V was clipped by 5 bases and J by 4 bases, with 8 bases between them. The CDR3 is 13 amino acids. Germline lookup yields CDR1 SGHTA and CDR2 FQGNSA. The CDR3 reads CASSTGRTGELFF. CDR3 coding DNA: TGTGCCAGCAGCACTGGGCGCACCGGGGAGCTGTTTTTT.